This note documents a single TCR beta chain sequence. The entry originates in a study of identical twins. TCRdb fed the 5' RACE reads into MiXCR, producing one record per CDR3 protein. The repertoire has about 290,000 distinct CDR3 sequences, roughly 8.6% of them found once; the top ten carry roughly 6.8%. Germline values: CDR1 SGDLS, CDR2 YYNGEE. This CDR3 spans 14 amino acids. Trimming at V came to 6 bases and at J to 4 bases, leaving 6 bases not matched to a gene. These data were likewise used in another study, on yellow fever vaccine responses in identical twins.

The sequence was collected from a young woman in good health. Sequencing was done on a sample of CD8+ T cells sorted from blood. The chain has TRBV9 and TRBJ2-1; 8 bases agree with TRBD2. The DNA for the CDR3 is TGTGCCAGCAATGCGGGGGGCGTATACAATGAGCAGTTCTTC. Translating gives CASNAGGVYNEQFF.